Each of the 15 T cell receptor beta chains below was sequenced from the same sample in a study of blood T cell repertoires in COVID-19. Generated by immunoSEQ multiplex PCR, the TCRdb table keeps only in-frame clones and is missing some. The repertoire holds over 200,000 clones, with almost 90% as singletons. Input material: peripheral blood. The receptor source for this set is a man younger than 30 with active or convalescent COVID-19.

J is TRBJ1-3 and V is TRBV19; no clear D. CDR1 and CDR2 (germline): LNHDA, SQIVND (reference sequence). Deletions cut 4 bases from V and 2 bases from J, with 12 bases between. The CDR3 runs to 15 residues. In DNA form, the CDR3 reads TGTGCCAGTAGTACGCCAGGAGGGACTGGAAACACCATATATTTT. It translates to CASSTPGGTGNTIYF. The full variable domain, in which reference TRBV19 and TRBJ1-3 provide the parts outside the CDR3, is DGGITQSPKYLFRKEGQNVTLSCEQNLNHDAMYWYRQDPGQGLRLIYYSQIVNDFQKGDIAEGYSVSREKKESFPLTVTSAQKNPTAFYLCASSTPGGTGNTIYFGEGSWLTVV.

The J gene is TRBJ1-3, the V gene TRBV7-2; D possibly corresponds to TRBD1 (6 bases). The CDR3 is 14 residues long. The germline V and J ends were trimmed by 5 bases and 7 bases, with 15 bases remaining between them. From germline, CDR1 is SGHTA and CDR2 FQGNSA. In nucleotides, the CDR3 is TGTGCCAGCAGCGTACAACAGGGTTTGAACACCATATATTTT. This encodes CASSVQQGLNTIYF.

This chain links TRBV30 with TRBJ2-3, with 13 bases matching TRBD2. The germline CDR1 and CDR2 sequences are GTSNPN and SVGIG (reference sequence). The CDR3 runs 17 residues. The V and J ends lost 0 bases and 6 bases, in that order; junction bases with no gene match: 9. The CDR3 region is CAWSVVRTSGRADTQYF. The CDR3 DNA sequence: TGTGCCTGGAGTGTTGTCCGTACTAGCGGGAGGGCGGATACGCAGTATTTT.

The chain has TRBV15 and TRBJ1-5; the match to TRBD1 covers 7 bases. The CDR3 sequence is 15 residues long. The V segment lost 0 bases and the J segment 8 bases; nucleotides outside the gene matches: 7. Looked up from germline, CDR1 is LNHNV and CDR2 is YYDKDF (reference sequence). The CDR3 loop reads CATSREQGRSEPQHF. The CDR3 coding sequence is TGTGCCACCAGCAGAGAACAGGGGAGGAGCGAGCCCCAGCATTTT.

This chain links TRBV11-3 with TRBJ2-3; D not resolved. This CDR3 has 13 amino acids. Trimming removed 5 bases at V and 2 bases at J, with 8 bases between. CDR1 and CDR2 (germline): SGHNT, YENEEA. CDR3 in DNA: TGTGCCAGCAGCCCTTCAGTCACAGATACGCAGTATTTT. Encoded protein: CASSPSVTDTQYF.

This rearrangement joins TRBV4-2 to TRBJ2-6; D remains ambiguous. The CDR3 loop spans 17 amino acids. Trimming removed 0 bases from V and 4 bases from J, with 13 bases in between. The germline V gene encodes CDR1 LGHNA and CDR2 YNFKEQ. The CDR3, as DNA: TGTGCCAGCAGCCAAGATAGCAGCATTTCGGGGGCCAACGTCCTGACTTTC. Its protein is CASSQDSSISGANVLTF.

The chain recombines TRBV15 with TRBJ2-3; TRBD2 is a possible D gene (6 bases). The CDR3 consists of 19 residues. The V gene's germline CDR1 is LNHNV and CDR2 YYDKDF (reference sequence). V lost 5 bases and J lost 3, with 27 bases in between. CDR3 coding DNA: TGTGCCACCAGCCCAACAACGGGGGAGGAGATGGTTTGGACAGATACGCAGTATTTT. Its translation is CATSPTTGEEMVWTDTQYF.

V and J are TRBV11-2 and TRBJ1-1; TRBD1 might be the D (5 bases). The CDR3 runs 14 residues. CDR1 and CDR2 from the germline V gene are SGHAT and FQNNGV. Trimming pared 2 bases from V and 2 bases from J, leaving 9 bases between. CDR3 amino acids: CASSLPGINTEAFF. CDR3 sequence (DNA): TGTGCCAGCAGCTTACCAGGGATCAACACTGAAGCTTTCTTT.

The chain is built from TRBV6-5 and TRBJ2-1, with D possibly being TRBD1 (6 bases). The CDR3 contains 14 residues. From germline, CDR1 is MNHEY and CDR2 SVGAGI. Trimming removed 8 bases at V and 1 base at J, with 12 bases between. CDR3 loop: CASGSQGSYNEQFF. As DNA, the CDR3 is TGTGCCAGCGGATCACAGGGTTCCTACAATGAGCAGTTCTTC.

This chain links TRBV7-9 with TRBJ1-5; no reliable D call. The V gene lost 2 bases and the J gene lost 6 bases, with 5 bases spanning the gap. This CDR3 contains 12 residues. From germline, CDR1 is SEHNR and CDR2 FQNEAQ (reference sequence). The CDR3 nucleotides are TGTGCCAGCAGCTTAACGGGTCAGCCCCAGCATTTT. The encoded protein is CASSLTGQPQHF.

The V call is TRBV5-1, the J call TRBJ1-3; no clear D gene. Germline assignment: CDR1 SGHRS and CDR2 YFSETQ. This CDR3 has 16 residues. The V gene lost 1 base and the J gene lost 3 bases, with 14 bases spanning the gap. The DNA for the CDR3 is TGCGCCAGCAGCTTGTCTTTTGTGGGGAGTGGAAACACCATATATTTT. Translating it yields CASSLSFVGSGNTIYF. The full variable domain, rest sourced from reference TRBV5-1 and TRBJ1-3, is KAGVTQTPRYLIKTRGQQVTLSCSPISGHRSVSWYQQTPGQGLQFLFEYFSETQRNKGNFPGRFSGRQFSNSRSEMNVSTLELGDSALYLCASSLSFVGSGNTIYFGEGSWLTVV.

The chain uses TRBV19 and TRBJ2-2; 7 positions match TRBD1. CDR3 length equals 13 residues. Germline CDR1 reads LNHDA; CDR2 reads SQIVND (reference sequence). The V and J ends lost 10 bases and 7 bases, in that order; junction bases with no gene match: 9. The CDR3 protein is CATTGQSSGELFF. The CDR3 nucleotides are TGTGCCACCACGGGACAGTCCAGCGGGGAGCTGTTTTTT.

The CDR3 DNA reads TGTGCCAGCAGCTTAGTGGCAGGGGGCGTTTGGGATACGCAGTATTTT. Protein sequence: CASSLVAGGVWDTQYF. The chain couples TRBV11-2 to TRBJ2-3; 8 nucleotides match TRBD1. The germline gives CDR1 SGHAT, CDR2 FQNNGV. The CDR3 contains 16 residues. V shed 1 base and J 6 bases; nucleotides not matched to a gene: 9. The variable domain in full, with the rest retrieved from reference TRBV11-2 and TRBJ2-3, is EAGVAQSPRYKIIEKRQSVAFWCNPISGHATLYWYQQILGQGPKLLIQFQNNGVVDDSQLPKDRFSAERLKGVDSTLKIQPAKLEDSAVYLCASSLVAGGVWDTQYFGPGTRLTVL.

The CDR3 region is CASRTGTGQPQHF. As DNA, the CDR3 is TGTGCCAGCAGGACAGGGACTGGGCAGCCCCAGCATTTT. The chain is built from TRBV27 and TRBJ1-5, with TRBD1 identical over 7 bases. CDR3 length: 13 amino acids. V lost 6 bases, J lost 7 bases, and 6 bases stayed unmatched. In germline, CDR1 is MNHEY, CDR2 SMNVEV (reference sequence).

In this sample, this clone turned up once. The chain links TRBV6-5 to TRBJ1-2, with 9 bases aligning to TRBD1. This CDR3 is built from 16 residues. Looked up from germline, CDR1 is MNHEY and CDR2 is SVGAGI. V dropped 0 bases and J dropped 4; count of bases not matched to a gene: 6. The CDR3 protein is CASSYSGTGLGYGYTF. CDR3 DNA sequence: TGTGCCAGCAGTTACTCCGGGACAGGGCTAGGCTATGGCTACACCTTC.